These T cell receptor beta chains were read from a single sample in a study of blood T cell repertoires in COVID-19. Profiled with immunoSEQ multiplex PCR; TCRdb holds only in-frame clones, not every one. Counted here are about 200,000 clones, less than 85% occurring once; the ten biggest clones make up less than 7%. Sequences were obtained from peripheral blood. The receptors were sampled from a woman aged 70-85 years with acute or convalescent COVID-19. The CDR3 runs from the conserved cysteine through the conserved F or W. The D gene is left open where the match is weak. Part of the rows lack a size; the others show once, few, many or a class for expanded clones.

V	J	size	D	CDR3	DNA
TRBV28	TRBJ1-6	.	TRBD1	CATLGGTGNSPLHF	TGTGCCACCCTAGGGGGGACAGGGAATTCACCCCTCCACTTT
TRBV12-5	TRBJ2-1	.	.	CASGPPGVASYNEQFF	TGTGCTAGTGGTCCCCCGGGGGTAGCGTCCTACAATGAGCAGTTCTTC
TRBV12-3/TRBV12-4	TRBJ2-7	once	.	CASSRIRDEQYF	TGTGCCAGCAGTCGGATTCGGGACGAGCAGTACTTC
TRBV5-4	TRBJ2-1	once	TRBD2	CASSPGLEVYEQFF	TGTGCCAGCAGCCCCGGACTAGAAGTCTATGAGCAGTTCTTC
TRBV5-1	TRBJ1-3	.	.	CASSLGSTVSGNTIYF	TGCGCCAGCAGCTTGGGATCGACAGTCTCTGGAAACACCATATATTTT
TRBV30	TRBJ2-3	.	TRBD2	CAWSVFSGLAGGGLADTQYF	TGTGCCTGGAGTGTGTTCTCGGGACTAGCGGGAGGGGGGTTGGCAGATACGCAGTATTTT
TRBV5-4	TRBJ1-6	.	.	CASSRTGGPGNSPLHF	TGTGCCAGCAGCCGGACGGGGGGGCCGGGGAATTCACCCCTCCACTTT
TRBV4-1	TRBJ2-5	few	TRBD2	CASSQGTSGRETQYF	TGCGCCAGCAGCCAAGGGACTAGCGGGAGGGAGACCCAGTACTTC
TRBV7-8	TRBJ2-3	.	.	CASSLTAGADTQYF	TGTGCCAGCAGCTTAACCGCGGGCGCAGATACGCAGTATTTT
TRBV6-5	TRBJ1-2	.	.	CASNRDHPGSYGYTF	TGTGCCAGCAATCGCGACCACCCCGGGAGCTATGGCTACACCTTC
TRBV28	TRBJ1-3	.	TRBD1	CASSFPTSGPGTDSGNTIYF	TGTGCCAGCAGTTTCCCCACTTCCGGCCCCGGGACAGACTCTGGAAACACCATATATTTT
TRBV19	TRBJ2-1	.	.	CASSIGSATYNEQFF	TGTGCCAGTAGTATAGGCAGCGCAACCTACAATGAGCAGTTCTTC
TRBV28	TRBJ1-3	.	.	CASRGADHSGNTIYF	TGTGCCAGCAGAGGGGCAGATCACTCTGGAAACACCATATATTTT
TRBV2	TRBJ2-3	.	.	CASRVLGFPQNTQYF	TGTGCCAGCAGGGTACTAGGCTTCCCCCAAAATACGCAGTATTTT
TRBV2	TRBJ1-1	.	.	CASSERGMNTEAFF	TGTGCCAGCAGTGAAAGGGGGATGAACACTGAAGCTTTCTTT
TRBV5-4	TRBJ1-2	few	.	CASSLGGGVNYGYTF	TGTGCCAGCAGCTTGGGAGGGGGGGTGAACTATGGCTACACCTTC
TRBV2	TRBJ2-2	.	.	CASSVSGELFF	TGTGCCAGCAGTGTTAGCGGGGAGCTGTTTTTT
TRBV3-1/TRBV3-2	TRBJ1-6	.	.	CASSPGSKGNSPLHF	TGTGCCAGCAGCCCGGGCTCCAAGGGGAATTCACCCCTCCACTTT
TRBV3-1/TRBV3-2	TRBJ1-1	.	.	CASSQDLPPRGTEAFF	TGTGCCAGCAGCCAAGATCTCCCCCCCAGGGGCACTGAAGCTTTCTTT
TRBV9	TRBJ2-2	few	.	CASSVVGHPETGELFF	TGTGCCAGCAGCGTAGTGGGACACCCAGAAACCGGGGAGCTGTTTTTT
TRBV11-2	TRBJ2-7	few	TRBD1	CASSSWTGSTYEQYF	TGTGCCAGCAGTTCGTGGACAGGGTCAACCTACGAGCAGTACTTC
TRBV6-4	TRBJ2-2	.	TRBD2	CASSETSGKGTGYTGELFF	TGTGCCAGCAGTGAAACTAGCGGGAAGGGTACTGGATACACCGGGGAGCTGTTTTTT
TRBV19	TRBJ2-2	.	.	CASSIPTPANTGELFF	TGTGCCAGTAGTATCCCTACCCCCGCGAACACCGGGGAGCTGTTTTTT
TRBV3-1/TRBV3-2	TRBJ1-1	.	.	CASSQGYGRARGALNTEAFF	TGTGCCAGCAGCCAAGGTTATGGTCGGGCCAGGGGCGCTTTGAACACTGAAGCTTTCTTT
TRBV27	TRBJ2-1	.	.	CASSSKKPNEQFF	TGTGCCAGCAGTTCTAAAAAACCCAATGAACAGTTCTTC
TRBV28	TRBJ2-5	.	.	CASTFQGTKETQYF	TGTGCCAGCACTTTTCAGGGGACGAAAGAGACCCAGTACTTC
TRBV5-4	TRBJ2-1	.	.	CASSAGTGFNEQFF	TGTGCCAGCAGCGCCGGGACTGGGTTCAATGAGCAGTTCTTC
TRBV5-1	TRBJ1-3	.	TRBD1	CASSTGQGASGNTIYF	TGCGCCAGCAGCACGGGACAGGGGGCGTCCGGAAACACCATATATTTT
TRBV5-1	TRBJ1-6	.	.	CASSLEGGGSPLHF	TGCGCCAGCAGCTTGGAAGGGGGTGGGTCACCCCTCCACTTT
TRBV2	TRBJ1-2	.	.	CASRRGGDGGYTF	TGTGCCAGCAGGAGGGGGGGCGATGGTGGCTACACCTTC
TRBV24-1	TRBJ2-3	.	.	CATSRADTQYF	TGTGCCACCAGCCGGGCAGATACGCAGTATTTT
TRBV5-6	TRBJ1-3	.	.	CASSLGTYSGNTIYF	TGTGCCAGCAGCTTAGGGACATACTCTGGAAACACCATATATTTT